This passage covers 7 T cell receptor beta chains from one sample sequenced in a study of neurological immune-mediated disorders. From the 5' RACE reads, TCRdb called clonotypes with MiXCR, one entry per CDR3 protein. This sample has roughly 25,000 distinct CDR3 sequences, with more than 6% found just once. Sequenced input: PBMCs. All receptors come from a woman aged 40 to 55 in good health.

The sample holds many counts of this clonotype. The V call is TRBV7-9, the J call TRBJ2-1, with 7 bases matching TRBD1. The CDR3 loop spans 15 amino acids. V lost 3 bases, J lost 6 bases, and 8 bases stayed unmatched. CDR1 and CDR2 from the germline V gene are SEHNR and FQNEAQ (reference sequence). The chain's CDR3 is CASSLHYPGGNEQFF. CDR3 DNA: TGTGCCAGCAGCTTGCATTACCCAGGGGGCAATGAGCAGTTCTTC.

This clonotype was detected many times. The genes are TRBV20-1 and TRBJ1-5; D is unresolved. CDR1 and CDR2 from the germline V gene are DFQATT and SNEGSKA (reference sequence). V lost 5 bases and J lost 0, with 11 bases in between. This CDR3 region has 14 residues. This CDR3 reads CSAAGRTSNQPQHF. The CDR3 DNA follows: TGCAGTGCTGCGGGTCGGACTAGCAATCAGCCCCAGCATTTT.

In its sample, this clonotype was seen many times. The chain joins TRBV9 to TRBJ2-5, with D uncertain. With 2 bases removed from V and 3 bases from J, the gap between germline ends came to 8 bases. The CDR3 consists of 13 residues. In germline, CDR1 is SGDLS, CDR2 YYNGEE. In nucleotides, the CDR3 is TGTGCCAGCAGCGTGGCAATTGAAGAGACCCAGTACTTC. Residues: CASSVAIEETQYF.

This clonotype occurred many times. The chain links TRBV5-1 to TRBJ2-1; 14 bases line up with TRBD2. Germline assignment: CDR1 SGHRS and CDR2 YFSETQ. With V trimmed by 3 bases and J by 0 bases, 2 bases remained unmatched. This CDR3 is built from 17 residues. The CDR3: CASSWGTSGSSYNEQFF. The CDR3 nucleotides are TGCGCCAGCAGCTGGGGGACTAGCGGGAGCTCCTACAATGAGCAGTTCTTC. The full variable domain, rest sourced from reference TRBV5-1 and TRBJ2-1, is KAGVTQTPRYLIKTRGQQVTLSCSPISGHRSVSWYQQTPGQGLQFLFEYFSETQRNKGNFPGRFSGRQFSNSRSEMNVSTLELGDSALYLCASSWGTSGSSYNEQFFGPGTRLTVL.

This clonotype was seen many times. The chain joins TRBV5-1 to TRBJ2-1; TRBD2 agrees at 9 bases. Losses at the gene ends were 0 bases for V and 1 base for J; bases not matched to a gene: 5. Germline lookup yields CDR1 SGHRS and CDR2 YFSETQ. The CDR3 is 17 amino acids. The CDR3 loop reads CASSLEGSGRSYNEQFF. CDR3 DNA: TGCGCCAGCAGCTTGGAGGGTAGCGGGAGATCCTACAATGAGCAGTTCTTC.

This clonotype was detected ten times or more. The DNA of the CDR3 is TGCAGTGCTAGAGATTTGAGACTAGCAGCTTACGAGCAGTACTTC. Its translation is CSARDLRLAAYEQYF. The chain is built from TRBV20-1 and TRBJ2-7, with 7 bases matching TRBD2. The length of the CDR3 is 15 residues. Germline CDR1 is DFQATT and CDR2 is SNEGSKA (reference sequence). V trimming: 0 bases; J trimming: 4 bases; junction bases outside the gene matches: 9.

At least ten counts were recorded for this clonotype. The chain combines TRBV5-1 with TRBJ2-1; D might be TRBD2 (5 bases). The V end was cut by 4 bases, the J end by 0 bases, with 11 bases between. The CDR3 covers 15 residues. Germline V gene data show CDR1 as SGHRS and CDR2 as YFSETQ. CDR3 bases: TGCGCCAGCAGCCTGGTGGGGAGCTCCTACAATGAGCAGTTCTTC. Translation gives CASSLVGSSYNEQFF.